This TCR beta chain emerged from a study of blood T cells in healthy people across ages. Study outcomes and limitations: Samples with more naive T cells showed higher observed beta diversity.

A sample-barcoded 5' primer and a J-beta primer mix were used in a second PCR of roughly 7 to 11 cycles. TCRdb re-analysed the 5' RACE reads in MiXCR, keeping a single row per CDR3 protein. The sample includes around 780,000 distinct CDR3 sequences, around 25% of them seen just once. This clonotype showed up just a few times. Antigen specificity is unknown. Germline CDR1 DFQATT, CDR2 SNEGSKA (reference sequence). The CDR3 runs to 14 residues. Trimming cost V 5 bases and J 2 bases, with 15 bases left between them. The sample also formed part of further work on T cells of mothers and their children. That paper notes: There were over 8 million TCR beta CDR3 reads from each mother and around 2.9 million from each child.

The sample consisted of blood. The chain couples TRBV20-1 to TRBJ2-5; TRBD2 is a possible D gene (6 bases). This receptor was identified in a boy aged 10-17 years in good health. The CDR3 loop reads CSALHGDLQETQYF. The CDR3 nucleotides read TGCAGTGCTCTCCACGGGGACTTGCAAGAGACCCAGTACTTC.